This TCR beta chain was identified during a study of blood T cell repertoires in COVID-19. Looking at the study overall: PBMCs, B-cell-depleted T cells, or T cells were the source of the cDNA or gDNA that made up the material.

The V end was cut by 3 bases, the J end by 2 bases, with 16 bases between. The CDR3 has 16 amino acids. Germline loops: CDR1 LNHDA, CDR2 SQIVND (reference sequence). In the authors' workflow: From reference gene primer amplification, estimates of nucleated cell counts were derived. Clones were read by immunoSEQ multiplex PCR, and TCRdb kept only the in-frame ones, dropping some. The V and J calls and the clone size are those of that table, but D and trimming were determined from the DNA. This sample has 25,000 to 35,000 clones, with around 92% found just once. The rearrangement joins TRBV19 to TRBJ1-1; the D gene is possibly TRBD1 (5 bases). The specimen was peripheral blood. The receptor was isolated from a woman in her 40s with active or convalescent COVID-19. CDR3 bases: TGTGCCAGTAGTATTCCCGGACGGGGGAGAAACACTGAAGCTTTCTTT. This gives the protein CASSIPGRGRNTEAFF.